The sample holds a few counts of the clone carrying this TCR beta chain. What it binds is not known. The data originate from a study of T cell responses to AZD1222 COVID-19 vaccine. Trimming shortened V by 3 bases and J by 7 bases, and 19 bases separated the two germline ends. The germline gives CDR1 SGHRS, CDR2 YFSETQ. The CDR3 extends over 15 amino acids. The protocol was immunoSEQ multiplex PCR, while the TCRdb copy is restricted to in-frame clones and leaves out a portion. The table lists nearly 80,000 clones, 70% to 90% of them singletons. Findings of the study overall: Repertoires were obtained only post-peak T cell response.

The specimen comprised peripheral blood, sampled on day 0 of AZD1222 vaccination. V and J are TRBV5-1 and TRBJ1-1; D possibly corresponds to TRBD1 (6 bases). This receptor was taken from an adult in good health. CDR3 in DNA: TGCGCCAGCAGCTCCCGTGGGGGGGGCTTAGGTGAAGCTTTCTTT. Amino acids: CASSSRGGGLGEAFF.